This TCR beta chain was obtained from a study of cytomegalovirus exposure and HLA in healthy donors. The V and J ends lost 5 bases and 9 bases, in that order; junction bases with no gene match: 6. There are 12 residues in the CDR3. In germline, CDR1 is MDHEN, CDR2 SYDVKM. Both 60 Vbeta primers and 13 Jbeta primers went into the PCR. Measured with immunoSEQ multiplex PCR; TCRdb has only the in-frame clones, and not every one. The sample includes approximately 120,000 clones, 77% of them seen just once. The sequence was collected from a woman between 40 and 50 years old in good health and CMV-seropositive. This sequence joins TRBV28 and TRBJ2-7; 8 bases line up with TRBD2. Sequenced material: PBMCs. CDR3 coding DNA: TGTGCCAGCAGTATTAGCGGGATCACGCAGTACTTC. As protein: CASSISGITQYF.